This is a list of T cell receptor beta chains from one sample in a study of blood T cell repertoires in COVID-19. The repertoire was sequenced with immunoSEQ multiplex PCR; TCRdb's copy has only in-frame clones and lacks some. Among 150,000 or so clones, approximately 85% were seen once, and the ten largest hold approximately 8%. Sequenced material: peripheral blood. Source of these receptors: a woman aged 60-70 years with COVID-19, enrolled during active disease. Each CDR3 is given with its conserved first and last residue. D genes are given only for firm matches. Clone size is shown for a subset of rows, as once, few, many or a class of expanded clone.

j_gene: TRBJ2-5; abundance: NA; v_gene: TRBV12-5; d_gene: NA; CDR3aa: CARGLGGTGGQQETQYF; CDR3nt: TGTGCTAGGGGTTTGGGGGGCACAGGAGGGCAACAAGAGACCCAGTACTTC
j_gene: TRBJ1-2; abundance: NA; v_gene: TRBV9; d_gene: TRBD1; CDR3aa: CASSGPGQGAEANYGYTF; CDR3nt: TGTGCCAGCAGCGGCCCGGGACAGGGGGCCGAGGCTAACTATGGCTACACCTTC
j_gene: TRBJ2-3; abundance: NA; v_gene: TRBV1; d_gene: NA; CDR3aa: CTSSQVLAASTDTQYF; CDR3nt: TGCACCAGCAGCCAAGTTTTAGCGGCTAGCACAGATACGCAGTATTTT
j_gene: TRBJ1-1; abundance: NA; v_gene: TRBV7-2; d_gene: NA; CDR3aa: CASSLAGLNTEAFF; CDR3nt: TGTGCCAGCAGCCTTGCTGGCCTGAACACTGAAGCTTTCTTT
j_gene: TRBJ1-1; abundance: few; v_gene: TRBV10-3; d_gene: NA; CDR3aa: CAISGSTLAKNTEAFF; CDR3nt: TGTGCCATCAGTGGGTCGACACTCGCGAAGAACACTGAAGCTTTCTTT
j_gene: TRBJ2-1; abundance: NA; v_gene: TRBV11-3; d_gene: NA; CDR3aa: CASSLQQGNEQFF; CDR3nt: TGTGCCAGCAGCTTACAACAGGGAAATGAGCAGTTCTTC
j_gene: TRBJ2-5; abundance: NA; v_gene: TRBV19; d_gene: TRBD1; CDR3aa: CASSIRRDRGASQETQYF; CDR3nt: TGTGCCAGTAGTATACGGCGGGACAGGGGCGCTAGCCAAGAGACCCAGTACTTC
j_gene: TRBJ1-1; abundance: NA; v_gene: TRBV18; d_gene: TRBD1; CDR3aa: CASSDRGPLNTEAFF; CDR3nt: TGTGCCAGCTCAGACAGGGGTCCTTTGAACACTGAAGCTTTCTTT
j_gene: TRBJ2-7; abundance: few; v_gene: TRBV11-2; d_gene: NA; CDR3aa: CASSRGRGTYEQYF; CDR3nt: TGTGCCAGCAGCCGCGGACGCGGGACCTACGAGCAGTACTTC
j_gene: TRBJ2-1; abundance: NA; v_gene: TRBV3-1/TRBV3-2; d_gene: TRBD2; CDR3aa: CASSPSRGAGGPRFF; CDR3nt: TGTGCCAGCAGCCCCTCCCGGGGGGCGGGGGGGCCTCGGTTCTTC
j_gene: TRBJ1-4; abundance: NA; v_gene: TRBV4-2; d_gene: TRBD1; CDR3aa: CASSQRDSIGEKLFF; CDR3nt: TGTGCCAGCAGCCAACGGGACAGTATTGGTGAAAAACTGTTTTTT
j_gene: TRBJ2-5; abundance: NA; v_gene: TRBV5-1; d_gene: NA; CDR3aa: CASSLPGQETQYF; CDR3nt: TGCGCCAGCAGCTTGCCGGGCCAAGAGACCCAGTACTTC
j_gene: TRBJ2-3; abundance: NA; v_gene: TRBV7-6; d_gene: TRBD1; CDR3aa: CASSRDSPSDTQYF; CDR3nt: TGTGCCAGCAGCAGGGACAGTCCTTCGGATACGCAGTATTTT
j_gene: TRBJ1-1; abundance: once; v_gene: TRBV19; d_gene: NA; CDR3aa: CASSLPRSAFF; CDR3nt: TGTGCCAGTAGTCTCCCCAGGTCGGCTTTCTTT
j_gene: TRBJ2-5; abundance: NA; v_gene: TRBV14; d_gene: NA; CDR3aa: CASSQDGQYQETQYF; CDR3nt: TGTGCCAGCAGCCAAGACGGACAGTACCAAGAGACCCAGTACTTC
j_gene: TRBJ1-5; abundance: NA; v_gene: TRBV5-1; d_gene: NA; CDR3aa: CASSPEGGGQPQHF; CDR3nt: TGCGCCAGCAGCCCCGAGGGAGGAGGACAGCCCCAGCATTTT
j_gene: TRBJ1-4; abundance: NA; v_gene: TRBV18; d_gene: NA; CDR3aa: CASSPDSPGSGLFF; CDR3nt: TGTGCCAGCTCACCAGACAGTCCAGGCTCGGGACTGTTTTTT
j_gene: TRBJ2-5; abundance: NA; v_gene: TRBV7-2; d_gene: TRBD2; CDR3aa: CASSPQAGGEETQYF; CDR3nt: TGTGCCAGCAGCCCCCAGGCGGGGGGCGAGGAGACCCAGTACTTC
j_gene: TRBJ1-1; abundance: few; v_gene: TRBV11-2; d_gene: NA; CDR3aa: CASRYDPGTRREAFF; CDR3nt: TGTGCCAGCAGATACGATCCCGGGACAAGAAGAGAAGCTTTCTTT
j_gene: TRBJ2-7; abundance: few; v_gene: TRBV25-1; d_gene: TRBD1; CDR3aa: CASGYKTGDGYEQYF; CDR3nt: TGTGCCAGCGGCTATAAAACAGGGGACGGGTACGAGCAGTACTTC
j_gene: TRBJ1-2; abundance: NA; v_gene: TRBV9; d_gene: TRBD1; CDR3aa: CASSVGTGVGYTF; CDR3nt: TGTGCCAGCAGCGTCGGGACAGGGGTCGGCTACACCTTC
j_gene: TRBJ2-5; abundance: NA; v_gene: TRBV4-1; d_gene: NA; CDR3aa: CASSQVGGRRETQYF; CDR3nt: TGCGCCAGCAGCCAAGTGGGGGGGCGGAGGGAGACCCAGTACTTC
j_gene: TRBJ1-1; abundance: few; v_gene: TRBV27; d_gene: TRBD1; CDR3aa: CASSPTRDRGLSTEAFF; CDR3nt: TGTGCCAGCAGTCCCACGCGGGACAGGGGGCTGAGCACTGAAGCTTTCTTT
j_gene: TRBJ1-2; abundance: NA; v_gene: TRBV27; d_gene: NA; CDR3aa: CASSPPRWGGRVEGYTF; CDR3nt: TGTGCCAGCAGTCCCCCGCGCTGGGGGGGGCGAGTGGAAGGCTACACCTTC
j_gene: TRBJ2-3; abundance: NA; v_gene: TRBV9; d_gene: NA; CDR3aa: CASSVAGGGGVDTQYF; CDR3nt: TGTGCCAGCAGCGTAGCTGGCGGGGGCGGGGTAGATACGCAGTATTTT
j_gene: TRBJ2-5; abundance: NA; v_gene: TRBV3-1/TRBV3-2; d_gene: TRBD2; CDR3aa: CASSQVTLAGGHWETQYF; CDR3nt: TGTGCCAGCAGCCAAGTAACTCTAGCGGGGGGCCATTGGGAGACCCAGTACTTC
j_gene: TRBJ2-7; abundance: NA; v_gene: TRBV5-4; d_gene: TRBD2; CDR3aa: CASSLGEGQGLYEQYF; CDR3nt: TGTGCCAGCAGCTTGGGGGAGGGCCAGGGACTCTACGAGCAGTACTTC